Listed below are T cell receptor beta chains from one sample, sequenced in a study of blood T cells in healthy people across ages. TCRdb called the 5' RACE reads again in MiXCR, with one record for every CDR3 protein. The table shows 350,000 to 450,000 distinct CDR3 sequences, with over 45% occurring only once. Sequencing was done on a sample of blood. These receptors were taken from a man aged 60-69 years in good health. CDR3s include the opening cysteine and the closing phenylalanine or tryptophan. The D gene is left open where the match is weak. Clone size appears in some rows only: once, few, many, or a class for an expanded clone.

j_call clone_size d_call v_call cdr3_nt cdr3_aa
TRBJ1-6 . TRBD1 TRBV28 TGTGCCAGCAGAGAAACCGGGACAGGGGTCTCACCCCTCCACTTT CASRETGTGVSPLHF
TRBJ1-4 few . TRBV7-8 TGTGCCAGCAGCCCGAGGCAGGGATGGGAAAAACTGTTTTTT CASSPRQGWEKLFF
TRBJ2-3 . . TRBV15 TGTGCCACCAGCAGAGCGCAGGGAAGCACAGATACGCAGTATTTT CATSRAQGSTDTQYF
TRBJ2-7 . TRBD1 TRBV2 TGTGCCAGCAGTGCCTCGGGGACAGGGGGCGCCGGACGGTACAATGAGCAGTACTTC CASSASGTGGAGRYNEQYF
TRBJ2-2 . . TRBV5-1 TGCGCCAGCAGCTTACCTAGTATAAACGCGAACACCGGGGAGCTGTTTTTT CASSLPSINANTGELFF
TRBJ2-6 . TRBD2 TRBV20-1 TGCAGTGCTAGAGATCAACTAGCGAAAGACTCTGGGGCCAACGTCCTGACTTTC CSARDQLAKDSGANVLTF
TRBJ2-7 few . TRBV7-2 TGTGCCAGCAAACGGGACGTGGGCTACTACGAGCAGTACTTC CASKRDVGYYEQYF
TRBJ2-3 few TRBD1 TRBV5-5 TGTGCCAGCAGCTTGGACAGGGGTGGGATGGATACGCAGTATTTT CASSLDRGGMDTQYF
TRBJ2-5 . . TRBV5-1 TGCGCCAGCAGCCCCCGACTGGGAGAGACCCAGTACTTC CASSPRLGETQYF
TRBJ2-1 few TRBD2 TRBV2 TGTGCCAGCAAGGGACTAGCGGGGCCCTACAATGAGCAGTTCTTC CASKGLAGPYNEQFF
TRBJ2-3 many TRBD2 TRBV20-1 TGCAGTGCTCCGGACTTGGCGGGAGGCAAGGGGACGCAGTATTTT CSAPDLAGGKGTQYF
TRBJ2-1 few . TRBV7-2 TGTGCCAGCAGCTCTCCCCGATCTTCCTACAATGAGCAGTTCTTC CASSSPRSSYNEQFF
TRBJ2-1 . TRBD2 TRBV11-2 TGTGCCAGCAGCCGGGGGACTAGCGGGGGCGATGAGCAGTTCTTC CASSRGTSGGDEQFF
TRBJ2-4 . TRBD2 TRBV19 TGTGCCAGTAGTGGCGCCAGACTAGCCAAGAACATTCAGTACTTC CASSGARLAKNIQYF
TRBJ2-5 . TRBD1 TRBV14 TGTGCCAGCAGCCATACGACAGGGTGGGAGACCCAGTACTTC CASSHTTGWETQYF
TRBJ2-3 few . TRBV20-1 TGCAGTGCTAACCGGGACGGCGATACAGATACGCAGTATTTT CSANRDGDTDTQYF
TRBJ1-1 . . TRBV12-3/TRBV12-4 TGTGCCAGCAGCGACCTAAGGGGGGGGGCTGAAGCTTTCTTT CASSDLRGGAEAFF
TRBJ2-3 . TRBD2 TRBV5-1 TGCGCCAGCAGCTTGGATAGCGGGGGGTCCAATACGCAGTATTTT CASSLDSGGSNTQYF
TRBJ1-2 . . TRBV12-3/TRBV12-4 TGTGCCAGCAGTTCCCTCCGACACTCTAACTATGGCTACACCTTC CASSSLRHSNYGYTF
TRBJ2-3 . . TRBV12-3/TRBV12-4 TGTGCCAGCAGCATCACCGGGACACCAAGCACAGATACGCAGTATTTT CASSITGTPSTDTQYF